The rows below give T cell receptor beta chains drawn from one sample of a study of blood T cell repertoires in COVID-19. Using immunoSEQ multiplex PCR, the repertoire was profiled, and TCRdb retains in-frame clones only, with some absent. This sample has about 300,000 clones, with roughly 86% found just once. Sequences were obtained from peripheral blood. The receptors here all came from a woman in her 50s with acute or convalescent COVID-19. CDR3s leave out the opening cysteine and the closing phenylalanine or tryptophan. Expanded clones are given a class, and other clones once, few, many or no size at all.

cdr3_aa,clone_size,j_call,v_call
ASSAQGHSGGEKLF,once,TRBJ1-4,TRBV25-1
AWSDTPDRGGGNTIY,.,TRBJ1-3,TRBV30
ASSFGEGDGYT,.,TRBJ1-2,TRBV7-2
ASSSRRRADEQY,.,TRBJ2-7,TRBV27
SVEEGDRVRGEQF,.,TRBJ2-1,TRBV29-1
ASSYSRIANYGYT,once,TRBJ1-2,TRBV6-5
ASRIGQGRVSPLH,.,TRBJ1-6,TRBV28
AWTPYWGTGSTDTQY,.,TRBJ2-3,TRBV30
ASSLDRGEQY,.,TRBJ2-7,TRBV7-9
ASKRGDATDTQY,.,TRBJ2-3,TRBV28
ASSLFTGIGYEQY,.,TRBJ2-7,TRBV27
ASSQEIAVGGRYEQY,.,TRBJ2-7,TRBV4-2
ASSPPEWNEQF,.,TRBJ2-1,TRBV4-1
ASSLAPRGSPYEQY,few,TRBJ2-7,TRBV7-2
ASSLGGLRNTEAF,.,TRBJ1-1,TRBV5-1
ASSTTGGGEQF,.,TRBJ2-1,TRBV7-9
ASSSSRETQY,.,TRBJ2-5,TRBV7-2
ASSPPIGGETQY,.,TRBJ2-5,TRBV18
ASSLAVTGLNTEAF,.,TRBJ1-1,TRBV5-1
ASSRRGVALNGYT,.,TRBJ1-2,TRBV7-2
ASSAEGLAGYNEQF,.,TRBJ2-1,TRBV9
ASSLGSSGSEEQY,.,TRBJ2-7,TRBV5-1
ASSELGARFSGNQPQH,.,TRBJ1-5,TRBV2
ASSRDRGLDQPQH,.,TRBJ1-5,TRBV6-5
ASSPDRGGFYEQF,.,.,TRBV11-1
ASSPSGYHQTYEQY,.,TRBJ2-7,TRBV18
ASSFTGENTEAF,.,TRBJ1-1,TRBV5-1
ASSRGGVEQY,.,TRBJ2-7,TRBV19
ASSSGGATGGPGSQPQH,.,TRBJ1-5,TRBV6-2/TRBV6-3
ASSLRGQGMGEQY,.,TRBJ2-7,TRBV7-6
ASSSPVFPYT,.,TRBJ1-2,TRBV28
ATSETGQYGYT,.,TRBJ1-2,TRBV24-1
ASSELGTAGELF,once,TRBJ2-2,TRBV2
ASSLGRQGRGEKLF,.,TRBJ1-4,TRBV7-8
ASSWDRGETQY,once,TRBJ2-5,TRBV27
ASSQAKGTSGNEQF,few,TRBJ2-1,TRBV4-2
ASSSGQRSEQF,.,TRBJ2-1,TRBV28
ASSPDPGQINEKLF,.,TRBJ1-4,TRBV11-2
ASRGTGTTSYEQY,.,TRBJ2-7,TRBV28
ASSQVRAGQRFSYEQY,.,TRBJ2-7,TRBV3-1/TRBV3-2
ASSQGAEAF,.,TRBJ1-1,TRBV2
ASSGTGGNEQY,.,TRBJ2-7,TRBV28
ASCPGSTGELF,.,TRBJ2-2,TRBV9
AISESRRPNEQF,few,TRBJ2-1,TRBV10-3
ASSSPLRAGGRHNEQF,.,TRBJ2-1,TRBV27
ASSYSEGAAF,.,TRBJ1-1,TRBV6-6